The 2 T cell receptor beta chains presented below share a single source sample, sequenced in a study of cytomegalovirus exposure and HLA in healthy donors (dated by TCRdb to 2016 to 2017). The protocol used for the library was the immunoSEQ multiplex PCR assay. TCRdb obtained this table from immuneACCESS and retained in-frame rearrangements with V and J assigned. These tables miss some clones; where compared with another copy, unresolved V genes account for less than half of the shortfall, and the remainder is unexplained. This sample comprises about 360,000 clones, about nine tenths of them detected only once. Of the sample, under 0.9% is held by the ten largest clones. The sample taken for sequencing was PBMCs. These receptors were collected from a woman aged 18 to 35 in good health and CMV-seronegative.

DNA for the CDR3: TGTGCCAGCAGTGGGCGGGACCACTACGAGCAGTACTTC. This codes for CASSGRDHYEQYF. V usage is TRBV6-5 and J usage is TRBJ2-7, with a possible D match to TRBD2 (6 bases). The CDR3 loop spans 13 amino acids. CDR1 MNHEY and CDR2 SVGAGI come from the germline V gene. V lost 5 bases, J lost 3 bases, and 11 bases lay in between.

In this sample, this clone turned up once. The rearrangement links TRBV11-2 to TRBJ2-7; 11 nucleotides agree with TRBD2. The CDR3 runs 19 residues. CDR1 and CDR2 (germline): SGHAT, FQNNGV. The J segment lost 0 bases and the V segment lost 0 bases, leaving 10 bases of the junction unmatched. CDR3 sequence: CASSLDFSGRALGSYEQYF. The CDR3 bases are TGTGCCAGCAGCTTAGATTTTAGCGGGAGGGCCCTGGGCTCCTACGAGCAGTACTTC.